These 25 T cell receptor beta chains were sequenced from one sample in a study of T-cell memory formation after mild COVID-19. TCRdb passed the 5' RACE reads through MiXCR, listing each CDR3 protein once. This sample has about 200,000 distinct CDR3 sequences, with about 18% found just once. Sequencing was performed on PBMCs or a T cell subset sorted from them (not recorded which). These receptors were collected from an adult woman who had mild COVID-19 (a few samples of this study predate the infection). Cell type and time point are not known.

The V call is TRBV7-3, the J call TRBJ2-5, with D perhaps matching TRBD1 (7 bases). The CDR3 spans 19 residues. Germline V gives CDR1 SGHTA, CDR2 FQGTGA. Between the trimmed V and J ends, which lost 4 bases and 2 bases, there was a span of 26 bases. The CDR3 is CASSSIGTANDGGQETQYF. The CDR3, as DNA: TGTGCCAGCAGCTCCATAGGGACAGCAAACGATGGGGGGCAAGAGACCCAGTACTTC.

This chain connects TRBV7-2 to TRBJ2-1, with a weak D call TRBD1 (5 bases). Germline lookup yields CDR1 SGHTA and CDR2 FQGNSA. With 0 bases removed from V and 2 bases from J, the gap between germline ends came to 8 bases. The CDR3 has 15 amino acids. As DNA, the CDR3 is TGTGCCAGCAGCTTAGCGGGGCGAGCCTACAATGAGCAGTTCTTC. Translating it yields CASSLAGRAYNEQFF.

V gene TRBV18 combines with J gene TRBJ2-3, with D unclear. This CDR3 is 13 amino acids long. CDR1 and CDR2 (germline): KGHSH, LQKENI. Between the trimmed V and J ends, which lost 2 bases and 3 bases, there was a span of 6 bases. CDR3 loop: CASSPSGTDTQYF. CDR3 nucleotides: TGTGCCAGCTCACCATCGGGTACAGATACGCAGTATTTT.

This clonotype was seen ten or more times. The gene calls are TRBV18 and TRBJ2-7; no clear D gene. The V end was cut by 6 bases, the J end by 0 bases, with 6 bases between. The germline V gene encodes CDR1 KGHSH and CDR2 LQKENI. The CDR3 covers 12 residues. CDR3 in amino acids: CASSSNSYEQYF. The CDR3 DNA sequence: TGTGCCAGCTCGTCCAACTCCTACGAGCAGTACTTC.

The chain is built from TRBV5-5 and TRBJ1-3, with no clear D. Germline CDR1 is SGHKS and CDR2 is YYEKEE (reference sequence). The CDR3 is 17 amino acids. V lost 1 base to trimming and J lost 0 bases, with 14 bases between them. The CDR3 is CASSLWGSSLSGNTIYF. CDR3 nucleotides: TGTGCCAGCAGCTTGTGGGGTTCGTCTCTCTCTGGAAACACCATATATTTT.

This chain connects TRBV4-2 to TRBJ2-1, with 11 bases lining up with TRBD2. V lost 1 base to trimming and J lost 10 bases; unmatched junction nucleotides: 6. Germline CDR1 and CDR2: LGHNA and YNFKEQ. The CDR3 contains 15 residues. As DNA, the CDR3 is TGTGCCAGCAGCCAAGGGACTAGCGGGTCCCCGGAGCAGTTCTTC. Translating it yields CASSQGTSGSPEQFF.

This rearrangement joins TRBV30 to TRBJ1-1; D is unresolved. Germline CDR1 reads GTSNPN; CDR2 reads SVGIG (reference sequence). V lost 2 bases to trimming and J lost 4 bases, with 23 bases between them. The CDR3 sequence is 17 residues long. Here the CDR3 reads CAWSPITGRSLGTEAFF. The DNA for the CDR3 is TGTGCCTGGAGTCCTATAACCGGGAGGAGTCTAGGCACTGAAGCTTTCTTT. Combining the CDR3 with reference TRBV30 and TRBJ1-1 gives the whole variable domain SQTIHQWPATLVQPVGSPLSLECTVEGTSNPNLYWYRQAAGRGLQLLFYSVGIGQISSEVPQNLSASRPQDRQFILSSKKLLLSDSGFYLCAWSPITGRSLGTEAFFGQGTRLTVV.

The chain employs TRBV12-3 or TRBV12-4 and TRBJ2-3; D ambiguous. The CDR3 totals 14 residues. The V gene lost 7 bases and the J gene lost 0 bases, with 11 bases spanning the gap. The CDR3 here is CASNFRTSTDTQYF. DNA for the CDR3: TGTGCCAGCAACTTCCGAACTAGCACAGATACGCAGTATTTT.

This clonotype has at least ten counts. The chain carries TRBV5-5 and TRBJ2-1; 8 nucleotides agree with TRBD2. The germline CDR1 and CDR2 sequences are SGHKS and YYEKEE (reference sequence). The CDR3 consists of 15 residues. The ends lost 4 bases at V and 6 bases at J; junction bases unmatched: 9. The CDR3 spells CASSLSAGLVNEQFF. CDR3 coding DNA: TGTGCCAGCAGCCTCAGTGCGGGACTAGTCAATGAGCAGTTCTTC.

The chain uses TRBV29-1 and TRBJ2-7, with D tentatively TRBD1 or TRBD2 (5 bases each). Between the trimmed V and J ends, which lost 8 bases and 0 bases, there was a span of 17 bases. Germline CDR1 and CDR2: SQVTM and ANQGSEA. The CDR3 totals 14 residues. The CDR3 DNA follows: TGCAGCACACCCGGGACGGTGAGCTCCTACGAGCAGTACTTC. Translating gives CSTPGTVSSYEQYF.

This clonotype was seen only a few times. This chain connects TRBV12-3 or TRBV12-4 to TRBJ2-5; 12 bases are shared with TRBD2. CDR3 length equals 18 residues. The ends lost 7 bases at V and 1 base at J; junction bases unmatched: 13. The CDR3 is CASTPLPLTSGGQETQYF. CDR3 nucleotide sequence: TGTGCCAGCACCCCACTACCCTTGACTAGCGGGGGCCAAGAGACCCAGTACTTC.

J is TRBJ1-6 and V is TRBV4-1; D remains unclear. CDR3 length: 17 amino acids. CDR1 is MGHRA and CDR2 is YSYEKL in the germline V gene. V was clipped by 5 bases and J by 3 bases, with 17 bases between them. CDR3: CASSGSEQPHYNSPLHF. For the CDR3, the DNA is TGCGCCAGCAGCGGAAGTGAACAGCCACACTATAATTCACCCCTCCACTTT.

The rearrangement uses TRBV7-8 and TRBJ1-2; D unresolved. This CDR3 has 14 residues. V was trimmed by 0 bases and J by 7 bases, leaving 12 bases between them. Germline lookup yields CDR1 SGHVS and CDR2 FQNEAQ. The CDR3 coding sequence is TGTGCCAGCAGCTTAGCGTTGGGTCCGACTGGCTACACCTTC. It codes for CASSLALGPTGYTF.

CDR3 coding DNA: TGCAGTGCTAGAGCAGTGTTGGGCACAGATACGCAGTATTTT. Protein product: CSARAVLGTDTQYF. The chain has TRBV20-1 and TRBJ2-3; D ambiguous. The CDR3 covers 14 residues. V shed 1 base and J shed 1 base, with 9 bases lying between them. Germline CDR1 and CDR2: DFQATT and SNEGSKA (reference sequence).

In this sample, this clonotype turned up a few times. The chain combines TRBV29-1 with TRBJ1-1, with TRBD1 as a possible D gene (5 bases). The CDR3 runs to 12 residues. CDR1 is SQVTM, CDR2 ANQGSEA, per germline. V lost 7 bases and J 4 bases, leaving 13 bases between the germline ends. CDR3 DNA sequence: TGCAGCGCCGGGGCTTTGGCCACTGAAGCTTTCTTT. Translation gives CSAGALATEAFF.

This clonotype has ten or more counts. This chain joins TRBV3-1 and TRBJ1-2, with TRBD1 matching 7 bases. The CDR3 consists of 16 residues. Per germline, CDR1 LGHDT and CDR2 YNNKEL (reference sequence). V trimming: 2 bases; J trimming: 0 bases; junction bases outside the gene matches: 6. The DNA for the CDR3 is TGTGCCAGCAGCCAAATGTGGGACAGATCTAACTATGGCTACACCTTC. As protein: CASSQMWDRSNYGYTF.

V and J are TRBV25-1 and TRBJ1-3; tentatively, D is TRBD1 (6 bases). The germline V gene has CDR1 MGHDK and CDR2 SYGVNS. The CDR3 covers 17 residues. V was trimmed by 0 bases and J by 4 bases, leaving 16 bases between them. The CDR3 reads CASSEYARGGSGNTIYF. The CDR3 nucleotides read TGTGCCAGCAGTGAATACGCCAGGGGCGGGTCAGGAAACACCATATATTTT.

The chain has TRBV20-1 and TRBJ1-1; 8 nucleotides agree with TRBD1. The trim removed 3 bases at V and 4 bases at J, leaving 4 bases unmatched. This CDR3 is built from 13 residues. Germline loops: CDR1 DFQATT, CDR2 SNEGSKA (reference sequence). As DNA, the CDR3 is TGCAGTGCTAGGGGAGGGACAGGCACTGAAGCTTTCTTT. It translates to CSARGGTGTEAFF.

V gene TRBV18 combines with J gene TRBJ1-1; 7 positions agree with TRBD1. V dropped 3 bases and J dropped 1; count of bases not matched to a gene: 8. Germline V CDR1 and CDR2: KGHSH, LQKENI. This CDR3 comprises 16 residues. CDR3 nucleotide sequence: TGTGCCAGCTCACCGCTAAGGGACAGATCGAACACTGAAGCTTTCTTT. This encodes CASSPLRDRSNTEAFF. Variable domain in full (rest from reference TRBV18 and TRBJ1-1): NAGVMQNPRHLVRRRGQEARLRCSPMKGHSHVYWYRQLPEEGLKFMVYLQKENIIDESGMPKERFSAEFPKEGPSILRIQQVVRGDSAAYFCASSPLRDRSNTEAFFGQGTRLTVV.

This chain joins TRBV15 and TRBJ2-7; 7 bases fit TRBD1. The J segment lost 2 bases and the V segment lost 1 base, leaving 2 bases of the junction unmatched. From germline, CDR1 is LNHNV and CDR2 YYDKDF (reference sequence). The CDR3 is made up of 14 amino acids. CDR3 amino acids: CATSRAGQAYEQYF. CDR3 nucleotides: TGTGCCACCAGCAGAGCTGGACAGGCCTACGAGCAGTACTTC.

DNA of the CDR3: TGCAGTGCTAGGGCCCAGCGGGAGAATGAGCAGTTCTTC. Translation: CSARAQRENEQFF. The genes are TRBV20-1 and TRBJ2-1; TRBD2 agrees at 8 bases. CDR3 length: 13 residues. Germline V gene lookup returns CDR1 DFQATT and CDR2 SNEGSKA (reference sequence). V dropped 3 bases and J dropped 7; count of bases not matched to a gene: 5.

The V gene is TRBV20-1, the J gene TRBJ1-2; no clear D. CDR1 and CDR2 (germline): DFQATT, SNEGSKA (reference sequence). Trimming cost V 1 base and J 4 bases, with 13 bases left between them. The CDR3 has 14 residues. Written as DNA, the CDR3 is TGCAGTGCTAGAGGGAGAGGAGGCGGCTATGGCTACACCTTC. It yields the protein CSARGRGGGYGYTF.

This clonotype came up many times. This rearrangement joins TRBV20-1 to TRBJ2-7; TRBD1 matches 8 bases. The CDR3 extends over 14 amino acids. Germline loops: CDR1 DFQATT, CDR2 SNEGSKA (reference sequence). Germline trimming cut 3 bases from V and 3 bases from J; bases unmatched to any gene: 7. The CDR3 sequence: CSASKSGGNYEQYF. CDR3 in DNA: TGCAGTGCTAGTAAGTCAGGGGGCAACTACGAGCAGTACTTC.

The CDR3 protein is CASSSRTGGNTEAFF. In nucleotides, the CDR3 is TGCGCCAGCAGCTCGCGGACAGGGGGCAACACTGAAGCTTTCTTT. The rearrangement joins TRBV5-1 to TRBJ1-1; 11 positions match TRBD1. Germline CDR1 and CDR2: SGHRS and YFSETQ. Trimming at V came to 3 bases and at J to 2 bases, leaving 3 bases not matched to a gene. The CDR3 runs 15 residues.

J is TRBJ2-1 and V is TRBV9; D unclear. V was shortened by 3 bases and J by 7 bases, with 5 bases between the two germline ends. This CDR3 comprises 11 residues. Germline V gene sequence: CDR1 SGDLS, CDR2 YYNGEE. For the CDR3, the DNA is TGTGCCAGCAGCGGGGCAAATGAGCAGTTCTTC. It is translated as CASSGANEQFF.